This T cell receptor (beta chain) appears in the sequencing data of a study of PD-1 blockade in classical Hodgkin lymphoma. Study observations and caveats: Compared with healthy donors, newly diagnosed patients reportedly showed lower baseline TCR diversity. Some patients started nivolumab under 1 year after ASCT, and they were excluded.

Germline CDR1 is PRHDT and CDR2 is FYEKMQ (reference sequence). The CDR3 is 16 amino acids. V shed 4 bases, J shed 5 bases, and the junction held 8 bases outside the gene matches. The protocol was immunoSEQ multiplex PCR, while the TCRdb copy is restricted to in-frame clones and leaves out a portion. Of roughly 29,000 clones in the sample, 85% were seen once. Time point meaning: cycle 4 day 1 (C4D1), after more than 5 weeks of nivolumab. Each and every patient relapsed after autologous stem cell transplantation, and patients got differing brentuximab vedotin exposure. Negative magnetic selection isolated CD4+ T cells from thawed PBMCs. Of note for this clone: The target antigen is unknown.

The clonotype comes from a human donor with classical Hodgkin lymphoma. The starting material was CD4+ T cells from blood, obtained before the fourth cycle of nivolumab. The chain is built from TRBV13 and TRBJ2-5; 12 bases line up with TRBD2. This chain's CDR3 is CASSSRLAGAPETQYF. The CDR3 DNA follows: TGTGCCAGCAGCTCCCGACTAGCGGGAGCACCGGAGACCCAGTACTTC.